The clone carrying this T cell receptor beta chain has a handful of counts. The antigen remains unidentified. This specimen comes from a study of human T cells and chemical hapten exposure. Study summary: Sensitization was performed using 2% DPC on a 2 cm by 2 cm upper inner arm skin site. Study-wide findings and caveats: TCRs at a frequency above 1 in 1000 stayed unchanged with DPC sensitization.

Each CDR3 protein gets one entry after TCRdb re-called the RACE reads with MiXCR. The data show under 200,000 distinct CDR3 sequences, with about 31% seen just once and roughly 3% held by the top ten. The time point: pre-sensitization, week 0. Treatment given: therapeutic diphenylcyclopropenone sensitization with weekly scalp DPC. RNA extraction used unfractionated whole blood as the source of total RNA. The input for sequencing was whole blood, taken in connection with sensitization to the hapten diphenylcyclopropenone (DPC). The TCR comes from a woman aged 25-40 years with alopecia areata. Some clones in this sample may be carry-over from other donors' samples.

CDR3 bases: TGTGCCAGTAGTATCCATCGGGATGGGTTCAATCAGCCCCAGCATTTT. Amino acid sequence: CASSIHRDGFNQPQHF. The chain recombines TRBV19 with TRBJ1-5; D is uncertain. CDR3 length: 16 amino acids. Germline CDR1 and CDR2: LNHDA and SQIVND (reference sequence). Trimming stripped 3 bases from V and 3 bases from J, with 15 bases between.